Described below is a single TCR beta chain sequence and its context. Its antigen is undetermined. The data were obtained in a study of circulating and synovial CD4+ cells in juvenile arthritis. Points from the study as a whole: Compared with bulk blood, circulating pathogenic-like lymphocytes shared substantially more CDR3 sequences with synovial T cells. T cell genome counts differed by at least an order of magnitude between CPL and CD4 samples. Circulating pathogenic-like and bulk T cells looked alike by Vbeta family usage. These repertoires were less diverse than bulk blood CD4 repertoires.

Only in-frame clones appear in the TCRdb table, and some are missing; sequencing was by immunoSEQ multiplex PCR. The sample shows tens of thousands of clones, roughly 96% of them seen only once. Sequenced sample: CD4+ T cells from blood. This sequence originates from a human donor with juvenile idiopathic arthritis.

The CDR3 here is CASSSYTDTQYF. CDR3 DNA sequence: TGTGCCAGCAGTTCCTACACAGATACGCAGTATTTT. This chain links TRBV6-5 with TRBJ2-3; D remains unclear. V was shortened by 4 bases and J by 2 bases, with 4 bases between the two germline ends. The CDR3 runs 12 residues. CDR1 MNHEY and CDR2 SVGAGI come from the germline V gene.